A selection of T cell receptor beta chains follows, all from one sample in a study of response to subunit inactivated influenza vaccine. TCRdb used MiXCR to reprocess the RT-PCR reads, holding one entry per CDR3 protein. The top ten hold 6.5% to 8% of the sample, which has 600,000 to 850,000 distinct CDR3 sequences, 14% seen once. Sequencing was performed on PBMCs from blood, taken around 15 days before vaccination. The source is a man aged 50 or older who received an inactivated influenza vaccine. The CDR3 runs from the conserved cysteine through the conserved F or W. Fields, in order: J gene, V gene, D gene, clone size, CDR3 protein, CDR3 DNA. The D gene is left open where the match is weak. A clone size is listed for some rows: how often the clone was seen (once, few, many), or a class if it is expanded.

J: TRBJ1-1
V: TRBV2
D: -
size: -
CDR3: CASSLMSGYRGTEAFF
DNA: TGTGCCAGCAGTCTAATGTCAGGGTATAGGGGCACTGAAGCTTTCTTT

J: TRBJ2-1
V: TRBV19
D: TRBD2
size: -
CDR3: CASSIPSGGYNEQFF
DNA: TGTGCCAGTAGTATCCCTAGCGGGGGGTACAATGAGCAGTTCTTC

J: TRBJ2-1
V: TRBV29-1
D: -
size: -
CDR3: CSLDWYNEQFF
DNA: TGCAGCCTCGACTGGTACAATGAGCAGTTCTTC

J: TRBJ2-2
V: TRBV19
D: -
size: few
CDR3: CASSMYAANTGELFF
DNA: TGTGCCAGTAGTATGTATGCAGCGAACACCGGGGAGCTGTTTTTT

J: TRBJ1-2
V: TRBV6-1
D: -
size: many
CDR3: CASSEHDRLTNYGYTF
DNA: TGTGCCAGCAGTGAACATGACAGACTAACTAACTATGGCTACACCTTC

J: TRBJ2-7
V: TRBV20-1
D: -
size: few
CDR3: CSVRSQQGVEQYF
DNA: TGCAGTGTCAGATCCCAGCAAGGCGTCGAGCAGTACTTC

J: TRBJ1-1
V: TRBV10-3
D: -
size: many
CDR3: CAISDKGGGNTEAFF
DNA: TGTGCCATCAGTGATAAGGGGGGGGGGAACACTGAAGCTTTCTTT

J: TRBJ2-1
V: TRBV7-8
D: TRBD2
size: -
CDR3: CASSLASGTSGYNEQFF
DNA: TGTGCCAGCAGCTTAGCCTCCGGGACTAGCGGCTACAATGAGCAGTTCTTC

J: TRBJ2-1
V: TRBV19
D: -
size: -
CDR3: CASKIGERTNNEQFF
DNA: TGTGCCAGTAAGATCGGGGAGCGGACAAACAATGAGCAGTTCTTC

J: TRBJ2-1
V: TRBV3-1
D: -
size: many
CDR3: CASSQDGTSLSSYNEQFF
DNA: TGTGCCAGCAGCCAAGATGGAACTAGTTTAAGCTCCTACAATGAGCAGTTCTTC

J: TRBJ2-1
V: TRBV29-1
D: TRBD1
size: -
CDR3: CSGDRHNEQFF
DNA: TGCAGCGGGGACAGACACAATGAGCAGTTCTTC

J: TRBJ2-7
V: TRBV7-2
D: TRBD2
size: -
CDR3: CASSRGLAFSYEQYF
DNA: TGTGCCAGCAGCCGGGGACTAGCGTTCTCCTACGAGCAGTACTTC

J: TRBJ1-1
V: TRBV9
D: -
size: -
CDR3: CATGRGPGTEAFF
DNA: TGTGCCACCGGACGGGGCCCGGGCACTGAAGCTTTCTTT

J: TRBJ2-7
V: TRBV12-3/TRBV12-4
D: -
size: -
CDR3: CASSSRERDEQYF
DNA: TGTGCCAGCAGTTCGAGGGAAAGGGACGAGCAGTACTTC

J: TRBJ2-1
V: TRBV19
D: TRBD2
size: few
CDR3: CASSIGAGGYNEQFF
DNA: TGTGCCAGTAGTATTGGAGCGGGGGGATACAATGAGCAGTTCTTC

J: TRBJ1-1
V: TRBV5-1
D: -
size: few
CDR3: CASRSDVNTEAFF
DNA: TGCGCCAGCAGATCGGACGTGAACACTGAAGCTTTCTTT

J: TRBJ1-5
V: TRBV2
D: TRBD1
size: few
CDR3: CASTRDRGWKQPQHF
DNA: TGTGCCAGCACCCGGGACAGGGGGTGGAAACAGCCCCAGCATTTT

J: TRBJ2-7
V: TRBV20-1
D: TRBD2
size: few
CDR3: CSARPTSGRAREQYF
DNA: TGCAGTGCTAGACCGACTAGCGGGAGGGCCCGAGAGCAGTACTTC

J: TRBJ2-7
V: TRBV20-1
D: TRBD1
size: many
CDR3: CSARDWQGAYEQYF
DNA: TGCAGTGCTAGAGACTGGCAGGGGGCCTACGAGCAGTACTTC

J: TRBJ2-5
V: TRBV20-1
D: -
size: -
CDR3: CSASSGAPKETQYF
DNA: TGCAGTGCTAGTTCGGGGGCCCCCAAGGAGACCCAGTACTTC

J: TRBJ2-3
V: TRBV7-6
D: -
size: many
CDR3: CASSPGRGLTDTQYF
DNA: TGTGCCAGCAGCCCGGGTCGGGGGCTAACAGATACGCAGTATTTT

J: TRBJ2-1
V: TRBV7-8
D: TRBD2
size: -
CDR3: CASTLGTSGYNEQFF
DNA: TGTGCCAGCACCTTAGGGACTAGCGGTTACAATGAGCAGTTCTTC

J: TRBJ2-1
V: TRBV12-3/TRBV12-4
D: -
size: -
CDR3: CASSFERNNEQFF
DNA: TGTGCCAGCAGTTTCGAGCGGAACAATGAGCAGTTCTTC

J: TRBJ1-1
V: TRBV29-1
D: -
size: -
CDR3: CSVERSPSEAFF
DNA: TGCAGCGTTGAAAGGTCCCCTTCGGAAGCTTTCTTT

J: TRBJ2-3
V: TRBV5-6
D: -
size: few
CDR3: CASSPLWADTDTQYF
DNA: TGTGCCAGCAGCCCACTTTGGGCGGATACAGATACGCAGTATTTT

J: TRBJ2-2
V: TRBV20-1
D: TRBD2
size: -
CDR3: CSARLAGLNTGELFF
DNA: TGCAGTGCCAGACTAGCGGGACTAAACACCGGGGAGCTGTTTTTT

J: TRBJ2-2
V: TRBV4-3
D: -
size: many
CDR3: CASSQDLGGGNTGELFF
DNA: TGCGCCAGCAGCCAAGATCTAGGGGGAGGAAACACCGGGGAGCTGTTTTTT

J: TRBJ2-7
V: TRBV5-6
D: -
size: -
CDR3: CASSSTGTPPYEQYF
DNA: TGTGCCAGCAGCTCAACCGGGACACCGCCCTACGAGCAGTACTTC

J: TRBJ1-2
V: TRBV29-1
D: -
size: many
CDR3: CSVEGPTVYGYTF
DNA: TGCAGCGTTGAAGGCCCGACAGTTTATGGCTACACCTTC

J: TRBJ2-1
V: TRBV20-1
D: -
size: -
CDR3: CSARDRLEQFF
DNA: TGCAGTGCTAGAGACCGGTTAGAGCAGTTCTTC

J: TRBJ2-3
V: TRBV5-6
D: TRBD1
size: few
CDR3: CASRIQGARYSTQYF
DNA: TGTGCCAGCAGGATCCAGGGGGCCCGGTACAGTACGCAGTATTTT

J: TRBJ2-1
V: TRBV20-1
D: -
size: few
CDR3: CSQRRGGNEQFF
DNA: TGCAGTCAGCGTAGGGGAGGCAATGAGCAGTTCTTC

J: TRBJ2-1
V: TRBV5-1
D: TRBD2
size: -
CDR3: CASSSNLAGESYNEQFF
DNA: TGCGCCAGCAGCTCGAATCTAGCGGGAGAGTCCTACAATGAGCAGTTCTTC

J: TRBJ2-2
V: TRBV5-5
D: -
size: many
CDR3: CASSLGWFANTGELFF
DNA: TGTGCCAGCAGCTTGGGATGGTTCGCGAACACCGGGGAGCTGTTTTTT

J: TRBJ2-7
V: TRBV12-3/TRBV12-4
D: -
size: -
CDR3: CASSPRQRSYEQYF
DNA: TGTGCCAGCAGTCCCCGACAGCGCTCCTACGAGCAGTACTTC

J: TRBJ2-7
V: TRBV20-1
D: -
size: few
CDR3: CSAETKTGYEQYF
DNA: TGCAGTGCCGAGACGAAAACGGGTTACGAGCAGTACTTC

J: TRBJ2-7
V: TRBV7-8
D: TRBD1
size: -
CDR3: CASKRRDRAYEQYF
DNA: TGTGCCAGCAAACGGAGGGACAGGGCCTACGAGCAGTACTTC

J: TRBJ2-7
V: TRBV6-1
D: -
size: few
CDR3: CASSETVSYEQYF
DNA: TGTGCCAGCAGTGAGACAGTCTCCTACGAGCAGTACTTC

J: TRBJ1-2
V: TRBV12-3/TRBV12-4
D: -
size: few
CDR3: CASSLVSRDGYTF
DNA: TGTGCCAGCAGTTTAGTATCGAGGGATGGCTACACCTTC

J: TRBJ2-7
V: TRBV29-1
D: -
size: -
CDR3: CSVLGGQGGDEQYF
DNA: TGCAGCGTTTTGGGGGGTCAGGGTGGCGACGAGCAGTACTTC

J: TRBJ2-2
V: TRBV7-9
D: TRBD2
size: -
CDR3: CASRETSGNTGELFF
DNA: TGTGCCAGCAGGGAAACTAGCGGGAACACCGGGGAGCTGTTTTTT

J: TRBJ2-7
V: TRBV3-1
D: -
size: few
CDR3: CASSQDLGTLSSYEQYF
DNA: TGTGCCAGCAGCCAGGATCTCGGGACACTATCCTCCTACGAGCAGTACTTC